This T cell receptor (beta chain) was recovered during a study of CD8 T cells in ankylosing spondylitis. In TCRdb, the 5' RACE reads were re-called with MiXCR into one record per CDR3 protein. This sample has 240,000 or so distinct CDR3 sequences, with 7.5% to 9% found just once. This clonotype was seen many times. The sequence derives from a male donor with ankylosing spondylitis or in good health (not recorded which). The sample consisted of blood, either unsorted or a sorted T cell fraction (not recorded which).

The CDR3 coding sequence is TGCAGTGCTACCCGACAGGACAACTATGGCTACACCTTC. Translated: CSATRQDNYGYTF. The chain links TRBV20-1 to TRBJ1-2; D perhaps matches TRBD1 (6 bases). Germline lookup yields CDR1 DFQATT and CDR2 SNEGSKA (reference sequence). Between the trimmed V and J ends, which lost 4 bases and 2 bases, there was a span of 11 bases. The CDR3 runs 13 residues.